The entry below gives a single T cell receptor (beta chain) sequence along with its context. Its antigen is not known. MiXCR, run by TCRdb on the RACE reads, gives a single entry per CDR3 protein. Of more than 70,000 distinct CDR3 sequences in the sample, approximately 10% were seen once. This entry belongs to a study of human T cells and chemical hapten exposure. General study findings and limits: Donors, who had alopecia, may show an immune response that differs from healthy people's. PT1 expanded TCR counts and patch test score correlated positively. Expanded TCRs grouped into significantly more large CDR3 similarity clusters than controls produced.

Time point: patch test 3, about 24 weeks after DPC sensitization. The treatment: therapeutic diphenylcyclopropenone sensitization with weekly scalp DPC. Per the germline V gene, CDR1 is SGHRS and CDR2 is YFSETQ. The V end was cut by 4 bases, the J end by 4 bases, with 17 bases between. The CDR3 length is 15 residues. Specimen: whole blood, collected in connection with sensitization to the hapten diphenylcyclopropenone (DPC). The genes are TRBV5-1 and TRBJ1-1; no reliable D call. The TCR sequence derives from a woman under 40 with alopecia areata. Some clones in this sample may be carry-over from other donors' samples. CDR3: CASSPDPVRVTEAFF. Here the CDR3 DNA reads TGCGCCAGCAGCCCGGACCCAGTTAGGGTCACTGAAGCTTTCTTT. The variable domain in full, with the rest retrieved from reference TRBV5-1 and TRBJ1-1, is KAGVTQTPRYLIKTRGQQVTLSCSPISGHRSVSWYQQTPGQGLQFLFEYFSETQRNKGNFPGRFSGRQFSNSRSEMNVSTLELGDSALYLCASSPDPVRVTEAFFGQGTRLTVV.